The clone carrying this T cell receptor beta chain was detected ten times or more. Its specificity is not known. These data come from a study of response to subunit inactivated influenza vaccine. The junction had 7 bases not matched to a gene; V was cut back by 4 bases and J by 4 bases. CDR1 is SEHNR and CDR2 is FQNEAQ in the germline V gene (reference sequence). The CDR3 has 15 amino acids. Study-level points and caveats: With each seasonal influenza vaccination, the authors suggested, few new T cells are recruited.

TCRdb passed the RT-PCR reads through MiXCR, listing each CDR3 protein once. The sample consists of about 780,000 distinct CDR3 sequences, about 18% of them appearing once. The specimen comprised PBMCs from blood, sampled around 5 days after vaccination. This sequence originates from a man between 45 and 60 years old who received an inactivated influenza vaccine. J is TRBJ2-7 and V is TRBV7-9; 10 positions match TRBD1. This CDR3 is CASSWHRDRGYEQYF. The CDR3 DNA sequence: TGTGCCAGCAGCTGGCACCGGGACAGGGGTTACGAGCAGTACTTC. The full variable domain, in which reference TRBV7-9 and TRBJ2-7 provide the parts outside the CDR3, is DTGVSQNPRHKITKRGQNVTFRCDPISEHNRLYWYRQTLGQGPEFLTYFQNEAQLEKSRLLSDRFSAERPKGSFSTLEIQRTEQGDSAMYLCASSWHRDRGYEQYFGPGTRLTVT.